These 16 T cell receptor beta chains came from one sample sequenced in a study of T-cell memory formation after mild COVID-19. TCRdb independently ran MiXCR on the 5' RACE reads; one entry per CDR3 protein. The sample lists around 510,000 distinct CDR3 sequences, less than 25% seen once, with 7.5% to 9.5% in the top ten. Sequencing was done on a sample of PBMCs or a T cell subset sorted from them (not recorded which). The receptor source for this set is an adult woman who had mild COVID-19 (a few samples of this study predate the infection). Cell type and time point are not known.

In its sample, this clonotype was seen a few times. V and J are TRBV29-1 and TRBJ2-3, with a possible D match to TRBD2 (5 bases). The CDR3 contains 15 residues. V lost 4 bases, J lost 1 base, and 15 bases lay in between. Germline CDR1 and CDR2: SQVTM and ANQGSEA. The CDR3 reads CSVAPPSRGTDTQYF. The CDR3 DNA reads as TGCAGCGTTGCCCCCCCTAGCCGGGGCACAGATACGCAGTATTTT.

This clonotype was counted at least ten times. The rearrangement links TRBV7-3 to TRBJ2-1, with TRBD1 matching 9 bases. The trim removed 5 bases at V and 4 bases at J, leaving 6 bases unmatched. In germline, CDR1 is SGHTA, CDR2 FQGTGA. This CDR3 comprises 15 residues. This CDR3 is CASSQDRGSYNEQFF. CDR3 DNA: TGTGCCAGCAGCCAGGACAGGGGCTCTTACAATGAGCAGTTCTTC.

This clonotype was found a few times. The V gene is TRBV29-1, the J gene TRBJ2-7, with D possibly being TRBD1 or TRBD2 (5 bases each). Trimming left V 1 base short and J 2 bases short, with 12 bases between. From germline, CDR1 is SQVTM and CDR2 ANQGSEA. This CDR3 region has 14 residues. CDR3: CSVEGQRGPYEQYF. The CDR3 nucleotides are TGCAGCGTTGAAGGACAGAGAGGGCCCTACGAGCAGTACTTC.

V gene TRBV2 combines with J gene TRBJ2-2, with a tentative D call TRBD1 (6 bases). Germline CDR1 reads SNHLY; CDR2 reads FYNNEI. The length of the CDR3 is 15 residues. Trimming shortened V by 5 bases and J by 2 bases, and 12 bases separated the two germline ends. This chain's CDR3 is CASSRQGSNTGELFF. The CDR3 coding sequence is TGTGCCAGCAGTCGTCAGGGGTCTAACACCGGGGAGCTGTTTTTT. The full variable domain, its missing parts supplied by reference TRBV2 and TRBJ2-2, is EPEVTQTPSHQVTQMGQEVILRCVPISNHLYFYWYRQILGQKVEFLVSFYNNEISEKSEIFDDQFSVERPDGSNFTLKIRSTKLEDSAMYFCASSRQGSNTGELFFGEGSRLTVL.

The chain links TRBV20-1 to TRBJ1-1, with D unclear. Per the germline V gene, CDR1 is DFQATT and CDR2 is SNEGSKA (reference sequence). The CDR3 has 11 amino acids. Trimming took 4 bases from V and 4 from J, leaving 7 bases between them. CDR3 protein: CSAIPGTEAFF. The DNA for the CDR3 is TGCAGTGCTATCCCTGGCACTGAAGCTTTCTTT.

The table lists this clonotype with a few counts. The chain joins TRBV9 to TRBJ1-2; possibly TRBD1 for D (5 bases). Trimming took off 0 bases at V and 3 bases at J, with 21 bases between the two ends. This CDR3 is 18 amino acids long. Germline loops: CDR1 SGDLS, CDR2 YYNGEE. The CDR3 bases are TGTGCCAGCAGCGTAGCTACCCAGGGAGGAGGCTCGGACTATGGCTACACCTTC. This encodes CASSVATQGGGSDYGYTF.

The V gene is TRBV12-3 or TRBV12-4, the J gene TRBJ2-7, with a possible D match to TRBD1 (6 bases). Trimming shortened V by 4 bases and J by 6 bases, and 10 bases separated the two germline ends. The CDR3 extends over 12 amino acids. The CDR3 loop reads CASSSDRREQYF. The CDR3 DNA reads as TGTGCCAGCAGTTCTGACAGGCGCGAGCAGTACTTC.

Only a few counts were recorded for this clonotype. The chain recombines TRBV12-3 or TRBV12-4 with TRBJ1-5; possible D gene TRBD1, 5 bases. This CDR3 spans 15 amino acids. V was trimmed by 5 bases and J by 3 bases, leaving 14 bases between them. The CDR3 loop reads CASSGTNSFNQPQHF. The DNA of the CDR3 is TGTGCCAGCAGTGGGACTAACTCCTTCAATCAGCCCCAGCATTTT.

The rearrangement uses TRBV7-8 and TRBJ1-3; D is uncertain. Deletions cut 3 bases from V and 1 base from J, with 25 bases between. Per germline, CDR1 SGHVS and CDR2 FQNEAQ. The CDR3 has 20 amino acids. CDR3 in amino acids: CASSFPSRAPGSGSGNTIYF. Here the CDR3 DNA reads TGTGCCAGCAGCTTCCCCTCCCGGGCGCCGGGGTCCGGTTCTGGAAACACCATATATTTT.

This clonotype appeared many times. This chain connects TRBV12-3 or TRBV12-4 to TRBJ1-5, with D perhaps matching TRBD1 (5 bases). This CDR3 contains 14 residues. V dropped 4 bases and J dropped 2 bases, with 9 bases sitting between them. The CDR3 DNA follows: TGTGCCAGCAGTTACTGGGGCCGCAATCAGCCCCAGCATTTT. Its translation: CASSYWGRNQPQHF.

The chain recombines TRBV20-1 with TRBJ1-2; D unresolved. The CDR3 is made up of 14 amino acids. Deletions cut 0 bases from V and 4 bases from J, with 12 bases between. Germline loops: CDR1 DFQATT, CDR2 SNEGSKA (reference sequence). The CDR3 is CSARDQGVTYGYTF. As DNA, the CDR3 is TGCAGTGCTAGAGATCAAGGAGTAACCTATGGCTACACCTTC.

The genes are TRBV27 and TRBJ2-2; D is possibly TRBD1 (5 bases). V was trimmed by 6 bases and J by 5 bases, leaving 10 bases between them. The CDR3 has 13 amino acids. CDR1 and CDR2 from the germline V gene are MNHEY and SMNVEV (reference sequence). The CDR3 DNA is TGTGCCAGCAGGACAGTAAGGACCGGGGAGCTGTTTTTT. This translates into CASRTVRTGELFF.

The gene calls are TRBV20-1 and TRBJ1-2; D gene uncertain. The V end was cut by 6 bases, the J end by 7 bases, with 9 bases between. The CDR3 is 10 residues long. Germline CDR1 DFQATT, CDR2 SNEGSKA (reference sequence). The CDR3 loop is CSAGGSGYTF. CDR3 bases: TGCAGTGCAGGCGGAAGTGGCTACACCTTC.

This clonotype came up a few times. V and J are TRBV30 and TRBJ2-7; a possible D gene is TRBD2 (5 bases). This CDR3 spans 16 amino acids. V lost 0 bases and J 1 base, leaving 16 bases between the germline ends. In germline, CDR1 is GTSNPN, CDR2 SVGIG (reference sequence). The CDR3 region has the DNA TGTGCCTGGAGTGTACGGGGTCTAACATCGTCCTACGAGCAGTACTTC. This codes for CAWSVRGLTSSYEQYF.

The sample holds one count of this clonotype. This rearrangement joins TRBV5-4 to TRBJ1-1; D might be TRBD1 (6 bases). Trimming pared 4 bases from V and 8 bases from J, leaving 15 bases between. Germline V gives CDR1 SGHNT, CDR2 YYREEE (reference sequence). CDR3 length equals 13 residues. In DNA form, the CDR3 reads TGTGCCAGCAGCCTTCGGACAGTCGCAGAAGCTTTCTTT. Residues: CASSLRTVAEAFF.

This clonotype was counted a few times. The chain couples TRBV5-8 to TRBJ2-7; TRBD2 aligns across 8 bases. V shed 2 bases, J shed 3 bases, and the junction held 7 bases outside the gene matches. Germline V gene sequence: CDR1 SGHTS, CDR2 YDEGEE. The CDR3 sequence is 15 residues long. CDR3 in DNA: TGTGCCAGCAGCTTTCCGGGACTAGTGCGCTACGAGCAGTACTTC. Amino acids: CASSFPGLVRYEQYF.